One TCR beta chain is described in this entry. Its antigen is unknown. Base quality data are lacking; no much larger clone is found one base away. Ipilimumab was given at 1 mg/kg intravenously on day 1 of selected weeks, and checkpoint therapy started 14 to 28 days after autologous transplant. Nivolumab was given at 3 mg/kg intravenously on day 1 of weeks 1, 4, 7, 10, and every two weeks through week 26. Combined checkpoint inhibition with ipilimumab and nivolumab as consolidation after autologous stem cell transplantation was tested in a Phase Ib clinical trial. The receptor library was made with the immunoSEQ multiplex PCR assay. TCRdb mirrors the immuneACCESS table, restricted to in-frame sequences. Some clones are absent from its copies; in checked studies, under half trace to an unresolved V gene, and the reason for the others is unknown. The table for this sample lists tens of thousands of clones; 92% of them were counted only once. Around 1% of the sample comes from the top ten.

This sample stems from a study of ipilimumab plus nivolumab after autologous stem cell transplantation (dated by TCRdb to the early 2020s). Background on the whole study: The median number of doses received by trial patients was 5 for ipilimumab and 8 for nivolumab. Around 40 patients made up the trial's intent-to-treat population. The myeloma cohort included high-risk transplant-naive patients and patients relapsing within 3 years of a first autologous transplant. The trial enrolled patients with high-risk diffuse large B cell lymphoma, mature T cell lymphoma, or multiple myeloma undergoing autologous transplant. Findings and caveats that apply to the study as a whole: Combined checkpoint inhibition appeared tolerable as post-transplant consolidation, according to the authors' conclusion. According to the authors, a biologic rationale for studying the approach further came from T cell receptor repertoire, regulatory T cell phenotype and gut microbiota profiles.

The CDR1 and CDR2 encoded by the germline V gene (reference sequence) are GTSNPN and SVGIG. From its cysteine to its phenylalanine, the CDR3 spans 19 amino acids. Solely the CDR3 DNA is kept, with 57 bases framed from the first base. Trimming removed 2 bases from V and 4 bases from J; the gene matches leave 17 bases unexplained. The V and J segments used are TRBV30 and TRBJ2-3, with TRBD2 identical over 11 junction bases. Sequencing used PBMCs, obtained in a trial of ipilimumab plus nivolumab as post-transplant consolidation. The clonotype comes from a male donor with multiple myeloma. In nucleotide form, the sequence is TGTGCCTGGAGTTCCGGGGCGCTCGCACTAGCGGGGGTGGCAGATACGCAGTATTTT. Translated, this gives CAWSSGALALAGVADTQYF.